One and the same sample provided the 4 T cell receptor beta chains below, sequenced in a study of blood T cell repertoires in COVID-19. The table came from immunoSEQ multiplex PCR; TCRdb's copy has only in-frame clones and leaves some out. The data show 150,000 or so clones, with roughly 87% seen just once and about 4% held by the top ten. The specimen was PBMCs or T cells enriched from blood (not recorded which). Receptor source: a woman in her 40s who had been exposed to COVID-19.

The CDR3 is CASSAASTGSEYEQYF. DNA of the CDR3: TGTGCCAGCAGTGCCGCCTCAACAGGGAGCGAGTACGAGCAGTACTTC. This chain connects TRBV2 to TRBJ2-7; a weak D match, TRBD1 (6 bases). Trimming removed 4 bases at V and 4 bases at J, with 20 bases between. This CDR3 region has 16 residues. Germline V gene lookup returns CDR1 SNHLY and CDR2 FYNNEI.

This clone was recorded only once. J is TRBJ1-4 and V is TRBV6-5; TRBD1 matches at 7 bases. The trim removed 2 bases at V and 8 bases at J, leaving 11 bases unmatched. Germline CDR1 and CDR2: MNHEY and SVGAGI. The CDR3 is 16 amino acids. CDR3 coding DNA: TGTGCCAGCAGTTACCAGAGGGGGCGCAAAGGAGAAAAACTGTTTTTT. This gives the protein CASSYQRGRKGEKLFF.

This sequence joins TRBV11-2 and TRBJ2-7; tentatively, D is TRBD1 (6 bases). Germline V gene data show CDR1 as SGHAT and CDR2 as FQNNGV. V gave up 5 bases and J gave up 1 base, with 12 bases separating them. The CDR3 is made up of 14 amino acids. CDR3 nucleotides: TGTGCCAGCAGCCCCCAGGGGTCGTCCTACGAGCAGTACTTC. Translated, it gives CASSPQGSSYEQYF.

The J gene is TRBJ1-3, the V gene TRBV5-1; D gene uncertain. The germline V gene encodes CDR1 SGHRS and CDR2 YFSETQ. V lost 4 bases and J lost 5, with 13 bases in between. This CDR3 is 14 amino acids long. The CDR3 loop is CASSLVGSRNTIYF. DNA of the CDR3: TGCGCCAGCAGCCTCGTTGGGAGCCGAAACACCATATATTTT.